These 22 T cell receptor beta chains share one sample of origin, sequenced in a study of blood T cell repertoires in COVID-19. The repertoire was sequenced with immunoSEQ multiplex PCR; TCRdb's copy has only in-frame clones and lacks some. The profile shows 100,000 to 150,000 clones, about four fifths of them singletons. The sequencing input was peripheral blood. The source of these receptors is a man between 25 and 39 years old with COVID-19, enrolled during active disease.

This rearrangement joins TRBV6-1 to TRBJ2-7; tentatively, D is TRBD1 (6 bases). The CDR3 spans 15 residues. Trimming removed 2 bases at V and 7 bases at J, with 18 bases between. CDR1 and CDR2 from the germline V gene are MNHNS and SASEGT. In DNA form, the CDR3 reads TGTGCCAGCAGTGAATGGGCCGTAACAGGGCGGGAGCAGTACTTC. Protein sequence: CASSEWAVTGREQYF.

The CDR3 protein is CASKTENTGELFF. The CDR3 bases are TGTGCCAGCAAGACAGAGAACACCGGGGAGCTGTTTTTT. The chain carries TRBV4-2 and TRBJ2-2; possible D gene TRBD1, 5 bases. CDR3 length: 13 residues. Germline-derived CDR1 and CDR2 are LGHNA and YNFKEQ. Trimming pared 7 bases from V and 1 base from J, leaving 7 bases between.

The chain joins TRBV27 to TRBJ2-1; maybe TRBD2 (6 bases). The CDR3 totals 16 residues. CDR1 is MNHEY, CDR2 SMNVEV, per germline (reference sequence). Deletions cut 4 bases from V and 6 bases from J, with 19 bases between. The CDR3 region is CASSSLGGLEFNEQFF. As DNA, the CDR3 is TGTGCCAGCAGTTCCCTCGGGGGACTCGAGTTCAATGAGCAGTTCTTC.

This clone showed up just a few times. The chain joins TRBV6-5 to TRBJ2-7, with D possibly TRBD1 on 6 matching bases. In germline, CDR1 is MNHEY, CDR2 SVGAGI. This CDR3 is built from 14 residues. Deletions cut 0 bases from V and 5 bases from J, with 11 bases between. The CDR3 region is CASSYSYRDHEQYF. The CDR3 bases are TGTGCCAGCAGTTACTCCTACAGGGACCACGAGCAGTACTTC.

The chain joins TRBV3-1 (or the pseudogene TRBV3-2) to TRBJ2-1; 7 bases are shared with TRBD2. The CDR3 is 14 residues long. In germline, CDR1 is LGHDT, CDR2 YNNKEL (reference sequence). V shed 1 base, J shed 8 bases, and the junction held 5 bases outside the gene matches. This CDR3 is CASSQVPTSDEQFF. The DNA for the CDR3 is TGTGCCAGCAGCCAAGTGCCCACTAGCGATGAGCAGTTCTTC.

This chain's CDR3 is CATSDFTHRQGATYGYTF. The CDR3, as DNA: TGTGCCACCAGTGATTTCACCCACAGACAGGGGGCCACCTATGGCTACACCTTC. The chain couples TRBV24-1 to TRBJ1-2; 10 nucleotides agree with TRBD1. This CDR3 spans 18 amino acids. Germline assignment: CDR1 KGHDR and CDR2 SFDVKD. J lost 4 bases, V lost 1 base, and 11 bases had no gene match.

The chain couples TRBV12-5 to TRBJ2-3; 7 nucleotides agree with TRBD1. This CDR3 region has 19 residues. CDR1 and CDR2 (germline): LGHNT, FRNRAP. V shed 3 bases and J 6 bases; nucleotides not matched to a gene: 21. For the CDR3, the DNA is TGTGCTAGTGGTTTTCGCGGACAGGCCGACAGGCGACCGGGGGATACGCAGTATTTT. Residues: CASGFRGQADRRPGDTQYF.

The rearrangement uses TRBV18 and TRBJ1-1, with 8 bases aligning to TRBD1. CDR1 and CDR2 (germline): KGHSH, LQKENI. This CDR3 region has 13 residues. J was trimmed by 5 bases and V by 6 bases; bases with no gene match: 5. CDR3 amino acids: CASSRDRGTEAFF. In nucleotides, the CDR3 is TGTGCCAGCTCCCGCGACAGGGGAACTGAAGCTTTCTTT.

This clone was recorded a few times. V gene TRBV4-3 combines with J gene TRBJ2-7; 9 nucleotides line up with TRBD1. The CDR3 is 16 amino acids. The germline V gene encodes CDR1 LGHNA and CDR2 YSLEER. Unmatched junction bases numbered 7, after V lost 3 bases and J lost 1 base. CDR3 in amino acids: CASSQGTGTGSYEQYF. In nucleotides, the CDR3 is TGCGCCAGCAGCCAGGGTACCGGGACAGGGTCCTACGAGCAGTACTTC.

V is TRBV5-4 and J is TRBJ1-6; 10 bases match TRBD1. The germline V gene encodes CDR1 SGHNT and CDR2 YYREEE (reference sequence). The ends lost 5 bases at V and 8 bases at J; junction bases unmatched: 7. This CDR3 has 15 residues. In DNA form, the CDR3 reads TGTGCCAGCAGTCACCAGGGACAGGGGTATTCACCCCTCCACTTT. This codes for CASSHQGQGYSPLHF.

The chain has TRBV6-6 and TRBJ1-3; D is uncertain. V gave up 0 bases and J gave up 0 bases, with 9 bases separating them. The CDR3 is 16 amino acids. Per the germline V gene, CDR1 is MNHNY and CDR2 is SVGAGI (reference sequence). DNA for the CDR3: TGTGCCAGCAGTTACTCGGACGGGGACTCTGGAAACACCATATATTTT. It codes for CASSYSDGDSGNTIYF.

CDR3 in DNA: TGTGCCAGCAGTTACTCTCCCTGGGCCGAAGCTTTCTTT. It specifies CASSYSPWAEAFF. The V call is TRBV6-5, the J call TRBJ1-1; D call uncertain. The CDR3 loop spans 13 amino acids. Deletions cut 0 bases from V and 8 bases from J, with 10 bases between. Germline lookup yields CDR1 MNHEY and CDR2 SVGAGI.

V gene TRBV5-6 combines with J gene TRBJ1-2, with 7 bases matching TRBD1. Germline CDR1 is SGHDT and CDR2 is YYEEEE. The CDR3 is 17 residues long. V was pared by 2 bases and J by 0 bases, with 10 bases of the junction left unmatched. CDR3 coding DNA: TGTGCCAGCAGCTTCTGGGACAGCAGAGCAGCTAACTATGGCTACACCTTC. Its translation: CASSFWDSRAANYGYTF. The whole variable domain, remainder taken from reference TRBV5-6 and TRBJ1-2, is DAGVTQSPTHLIKTRGQQVTLRCSPKSGHDTVSWYQQALGQGPQFIFQYYEEEERQRGNFPDRFSGHQFPNYSSELNVNALLLGDSALYLCASSFWDSRAANYGYTFGSGTRLTVV.

This rearrangement joins TRBV4-3 to TRBJ2-1; 12 nucleotides align to TRBD2. This CDR3 is 17 amino acids long. Germline values: CDR1 LGHNA, CDR2 YSLEER. V dropped 3 bases and J dropped 6; count of bases not matched to a gene: 9. The CDR3 DNA reads as TGCGCCAGCAGCCATCTAGCGGGGGGGCAATTGGGCAATGAGCAGTTCTTC. This codes for CASSHLAGGQLGNEQFF.

CDR3 sequence: CASSLWESGELFF. The DNA of the CDR3 is TGTGCCAGCAGCCTTTGGGAGTCCGGGGAGCTGTTTTTT. The genes are TRBV12-3 or TRBV12-4 and TRBJ2-2; a possible D gene is TRBD2 (5 bases). V gave up 6 bases and J gave up 6 bases, with 11 bases separating them. The CDR3 is 13 amino acids.

The CDR3 spells CASSLVEVYGYTF. CDR3 in DNA: TGTGCCAGCAGTTTGGTGGAGGTCTATGGCTACACCTTC. V usage is TRBV28 and J usage is TRBJ1-2, with no clear D. Germline V gene lookup returns CDR1 MDHEN and CDR2 SYDVKM. V was pared by 3 bases and J by 4 bases, with 9 bases between. This CDR3 has 13 amino acids.

The rearrangement links TRBV5-4 to TRBJ2-7; 7 bases align to TRBD2. J lost 3 bases, V lost 0 bases, and 6 bases had no gene match. The CDR3 spans 15 residues. Per the germline V gene, CDR1 is SGHNT and CDR2 is YYREEE (reference sequence). CDR3 in amino acids: CASSLDAGVVYEQYF. Here the CDR3 DNA reads TGTGCCAGCAGCTTGGATGCGGGAGTTGTCTACGAGCAGTACTTC.

This sequence joins TRBV28 and TRBJ1-5, with unresolved D. The germline V gene has CDR1 MDHEN and CDR2 SYDVKM. The CDR3 contains 12 residues. Trimming removed 7 bases from V and 5 bases from J, with 9 bases in between. The CDR3 loop is CASTNNHQPQHF. CDR3 nucleotides: TGTGCCAGCACCAACAACCATCAGCCCCAGCATTTT. The full variable domain, in which reference TRBV28 and TRBJ1-5 provide the parts outside the CDR3, is DVKVTQSSRYLVKRTGEKVFLECVQDMDHENMFWYRQDPGLGLRLIYFSYDVKMKEKGDIPEGYSVSREKKERFSLILESASTNQTSMYLCASTNNHQPQHFGDGTRLSIL.

This clone was seen a single time. Germline and junction disagree at one end, which may indicate a read error. The rearrangement uses TRBV2 and TRBJ2-3, with 7 bases aligning to TRBD1. CDR1 is SNHLY, CDR2 FYNNEI, per germline. The CDR3 runs 15 residues. CDR3 residues: CASSARDRSTDTQYF. The DNA for the CDR3 is TGTGCCAGCAGCGCCCGGGACAGATCCACAGATACCCAGTATTTT.

This rearrangement joins TRBV25-1 to TRBJ1-2; perhaps TRBD1 as D (5 bases). The CDR3 loop spans 12 amino acids. Per the germline V gene, CDR1 is MGHDK and CDR2 is SYGVNS. The V end was cut by 10 bases, the J end by 4 bases, with 13 bases between. Here the CDR3 reads CATQRGGYGYTF. CDR3 DNA: TGTGCCACCCAAAGGGGCGGCTATGGCTACACCTTC.

V gene TRBV12-5 combines with J gene TRBJ1-5, with 7 bases matching TRBD1. Germline V gene sequence: CDR1 LGHNT, CDR2 FRNRAP. The CDR3 consists of 14 residues. J gave up 3 bases and V 2 bases, and 1 base lay outside the gene matches. CDR3 nucleotide sequence: TGTGCTAGTGGTTTGACAGGGGCCAATCAGCCCCAGCATTTT. Encoded protein: CASGLTGANQPQHF.

The chain is built from TRBV12-5 and TRBJ2-1; 10 nucleotides align to TRBD1. Germline V gene data show CDR1 as LGHNT and CDR2 as FRNRAP. The CDR3 contains 15 residues. J gave up 7 bases and V 5 bases, and 8 bases lay outside the gene matches. The DNA of the CDR3 is TGTGCTAGTGGTCGTGGACAGGGGGTATGGAATGAGCAGTTCTTC. Amino acid sequence: CASGRGQGVWNEQFF.